This T cell receptor beta chain was observed in a study of identifying expanded T cells in peripheral blood. Clones were read by immunoSEQ multiplex PCR, and TCRdb kept only the in-frame ones, dropping some. This table has around 63,000 clones, about 90% appearing once. The CDR3 consists of 13 residues. Germline lookup yields CDR1 SGHRS and CDR2 YFSETQ. V was clipped by 4 bases and J by 2 bases, with 9 bases between them. Sequencing was performed on blood. The gene calls are TRBV5-1 and TRBJ1-2; D call uncertain. The sequence was obtained from a person aged 18 to 70 in good health. CDR3 nucleotide sequence: TGCGCCAGCAGCCTGACCGCCAACTATGGCTACACCTTC. Its translation is CASSLTANYGYTF.